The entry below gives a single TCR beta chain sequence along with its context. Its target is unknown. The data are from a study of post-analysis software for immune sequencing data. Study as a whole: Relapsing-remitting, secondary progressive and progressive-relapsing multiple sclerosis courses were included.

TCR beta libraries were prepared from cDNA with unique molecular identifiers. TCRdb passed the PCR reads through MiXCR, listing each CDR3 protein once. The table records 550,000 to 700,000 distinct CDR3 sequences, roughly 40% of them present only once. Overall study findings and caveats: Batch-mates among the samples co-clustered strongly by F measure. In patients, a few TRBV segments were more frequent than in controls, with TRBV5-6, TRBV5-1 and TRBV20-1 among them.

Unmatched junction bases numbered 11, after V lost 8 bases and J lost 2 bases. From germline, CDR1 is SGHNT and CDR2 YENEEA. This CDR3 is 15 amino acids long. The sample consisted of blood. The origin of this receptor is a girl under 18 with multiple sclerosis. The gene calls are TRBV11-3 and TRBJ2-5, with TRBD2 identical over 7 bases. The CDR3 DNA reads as TGTGCCAGCTTCGGGGGAGGGAAAGGTCAAGAGACCCAGTACTTC. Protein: CASFGGGKGQETQYF.